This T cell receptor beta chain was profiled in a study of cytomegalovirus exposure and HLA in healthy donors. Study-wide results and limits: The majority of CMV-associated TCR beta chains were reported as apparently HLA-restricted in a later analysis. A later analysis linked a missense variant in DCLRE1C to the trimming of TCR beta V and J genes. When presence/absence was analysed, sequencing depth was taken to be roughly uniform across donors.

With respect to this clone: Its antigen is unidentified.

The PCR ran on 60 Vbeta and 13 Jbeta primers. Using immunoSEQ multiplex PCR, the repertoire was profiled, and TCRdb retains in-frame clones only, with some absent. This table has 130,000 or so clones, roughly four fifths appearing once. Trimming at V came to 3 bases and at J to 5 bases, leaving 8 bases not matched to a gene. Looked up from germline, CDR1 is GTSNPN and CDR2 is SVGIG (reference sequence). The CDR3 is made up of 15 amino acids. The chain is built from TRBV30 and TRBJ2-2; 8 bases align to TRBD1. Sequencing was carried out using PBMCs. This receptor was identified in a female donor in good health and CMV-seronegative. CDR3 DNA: TGTGCCTGGAGATTGACAGGGGTTCTAACCGGGGAGCTGTTTTTT. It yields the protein CAWRLTGVLTGELFF.